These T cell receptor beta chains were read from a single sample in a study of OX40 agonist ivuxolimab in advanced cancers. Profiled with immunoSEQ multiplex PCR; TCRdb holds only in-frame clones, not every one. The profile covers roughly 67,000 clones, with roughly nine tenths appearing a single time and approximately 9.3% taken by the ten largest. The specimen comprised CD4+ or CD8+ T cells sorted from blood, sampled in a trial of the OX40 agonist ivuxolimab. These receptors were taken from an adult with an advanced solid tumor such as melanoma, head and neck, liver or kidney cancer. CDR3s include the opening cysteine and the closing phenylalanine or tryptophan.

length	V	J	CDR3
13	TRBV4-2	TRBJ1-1	CASSQGPDPFTFF
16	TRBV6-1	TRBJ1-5	CASSEWDGDSNQPQHF
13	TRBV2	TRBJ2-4	CARTGDYGNIQYF
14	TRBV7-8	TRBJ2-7	CASSPSGTVYEQYF
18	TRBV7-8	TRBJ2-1	CASSLALIAGDIYNEQFF
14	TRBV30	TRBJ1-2	CAWTRPEFNYGYTF
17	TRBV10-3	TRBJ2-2	CAISQTITGDNTGELFF
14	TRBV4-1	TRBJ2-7	CASSPRDSAYEQYF
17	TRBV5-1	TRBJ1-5	CASSPGDREDSNQPQHF
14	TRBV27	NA	CASRGDAEAYEQYF
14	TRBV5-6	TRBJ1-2	CASSRGPPGDGYTF
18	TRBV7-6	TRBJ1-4	CASSPRGDGTAANEKLFF
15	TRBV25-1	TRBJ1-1	CASTPWGAPNTEAFF
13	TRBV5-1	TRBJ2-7	CASSEGTDYEQYF
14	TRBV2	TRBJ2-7	CASSEGLFNYEQYF
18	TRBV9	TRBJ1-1	CASSDRYSDRTFYTEAFF
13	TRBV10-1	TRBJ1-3	CASSTGRQDTIYF
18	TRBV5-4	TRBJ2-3	CASSLDLAGGMSTDTQYF
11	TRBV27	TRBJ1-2	CASSFGGSYTF
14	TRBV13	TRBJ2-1	CASSSKTDYNEQFF
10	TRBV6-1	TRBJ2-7	CASSEHEQYF
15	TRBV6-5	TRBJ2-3	CASSSGPSGTDTQYF
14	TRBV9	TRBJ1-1	CASSPGGVGTEAFF
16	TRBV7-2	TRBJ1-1	CASSWVLTGINTEAFF
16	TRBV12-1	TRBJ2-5	CASSLELRGGRETQYF
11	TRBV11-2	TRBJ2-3	CASSQAPEQYF
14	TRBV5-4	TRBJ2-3	CASSLDPFADTQYF
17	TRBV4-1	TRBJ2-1	CASSQVTSGSSYNEQFF
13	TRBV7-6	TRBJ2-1	CASSPSSYNEQFF
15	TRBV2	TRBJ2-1	CASSEHRPVLNEQFF
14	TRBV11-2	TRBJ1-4	CASSSGTGLPRRIF
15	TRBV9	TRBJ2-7	CASSATGTGYHEQYF
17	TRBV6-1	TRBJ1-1	CASSEIRRGQKNTEAFF
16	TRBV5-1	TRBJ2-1	CASSLLGPSSYNEQFF
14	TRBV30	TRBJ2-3	CAWSLGVPLDTQYF
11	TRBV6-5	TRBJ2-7	CASYGFYEQYF
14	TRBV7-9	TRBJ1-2	CASSLVDRGYGYTF
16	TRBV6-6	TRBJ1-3	CASSYSPTGGEDTIYF
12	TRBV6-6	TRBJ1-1	CASSPPGSEAFF
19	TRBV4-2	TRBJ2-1	CASSQAPGLAVSSYNEQFF
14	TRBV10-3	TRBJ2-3	CAIGAGGSTDTQYF
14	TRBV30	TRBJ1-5	CAWSLGQGGQPQHF
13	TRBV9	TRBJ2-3	CASSRILTDTQYF
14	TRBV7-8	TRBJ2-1	CASSLLPGEPEQFF
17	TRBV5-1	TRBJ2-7	CASSQLQTGQGFYEQYF
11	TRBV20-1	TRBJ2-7	CSAPISNEQYF
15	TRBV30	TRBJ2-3	CAWSATGGGLDTQYF
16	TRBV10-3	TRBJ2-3	CAISEPLAGETDTQYF
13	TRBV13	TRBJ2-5	CASGTRGDETQYF
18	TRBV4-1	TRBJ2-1	CASSQDAPGLAGVGEQFF
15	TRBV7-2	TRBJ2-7	CASSLVAGGVYEQYF
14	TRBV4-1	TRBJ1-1	CASSQAGEYTEAFF
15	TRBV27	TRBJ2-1	CASSFAGGSYNEQFF
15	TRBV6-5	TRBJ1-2	CASSPWTEPNYGYTF
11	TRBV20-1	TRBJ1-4	CSARVNEKLFF
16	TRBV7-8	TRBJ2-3	CASSLGVAPFTDTQYF
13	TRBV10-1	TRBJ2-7	CATPFTGTYEQYF
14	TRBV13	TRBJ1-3	CASSLGRGGNTIYF